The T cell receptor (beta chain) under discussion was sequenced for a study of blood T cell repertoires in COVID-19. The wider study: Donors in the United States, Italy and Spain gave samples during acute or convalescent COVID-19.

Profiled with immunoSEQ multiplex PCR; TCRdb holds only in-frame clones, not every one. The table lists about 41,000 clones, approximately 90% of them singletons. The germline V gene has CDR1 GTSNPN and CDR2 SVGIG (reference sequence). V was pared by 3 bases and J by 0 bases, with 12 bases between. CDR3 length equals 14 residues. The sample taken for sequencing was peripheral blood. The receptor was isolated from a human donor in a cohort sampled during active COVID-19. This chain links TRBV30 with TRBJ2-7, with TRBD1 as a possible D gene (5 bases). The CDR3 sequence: CAWSLGQGSYEQYF. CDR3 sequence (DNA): TGTGCCTGGAGCCTCGGGCAGGGCTCCTACGAGCAGTACTTC. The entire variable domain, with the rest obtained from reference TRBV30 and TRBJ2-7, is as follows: SQTIHQWPATLVQPVGSPLSLECTVEGTSNPNLYWYRQAAGRGLQLLFYSVGIGQISSEVPQNLSASRPQDRQFILSSKKLLLSDSGFYLCAWSLGQGSYEQYFGPGTRLTVT.